Given below is one TCR beta chain in context. These data are taken from a study of blood T cell repertoires in COVID-19. Germline values: CDR1 SGHVS, CDR2 FQNEAQ. V trimming: 0 bases; J trimming: 8 bases; junction bases outside the gene matches: 7. The CDR3 has 16 residues. Profiled with immunoSEQ multiplex PCR; TCRdb holds only in-frame clones, not every one. The data hold 40,000 to 50,000 clones, with around 83% observed a single time. The source of this sequence is a woman between 50 and 59 years old who had recovered from COVID-19. Specimen: PBMCs or T cells enriched from blood (not recorded which). J is TRBJ2-1 and V is TRBV7-8; 10 bases match TRBD2. The CDR3 nucleotides are TGTGCCAGCAGCTTAGCGAGGGAGCGGGGGGGACATGAGCAGTTCTTC. Residues: CASSLARERGGHEQFF.